What follows is one T cell receptor (beta chain) and its context. The sample belongs to a study of somatic mutations in cytotoxic T cells in rheumatoid arthritis. Method: immunoSEQ multiplex PCR; TCRdb's copy keeps in-frame clones and lacks some. The table lists 20,000 to 25,000 clones, approximately 80% of them singletons. The CDR3 has 16 amino acids. CDR1 and CDR2 (germline): SGHAT, FQNNGV. Trimming took 2 bases from V and 6 from J; bases not matched to a gene: 7. Sequenced input: CD8+ T cells sorted from blood. The V call is TRBV11-2, the J call TRBJ2-1; TRBD2 aligns across 10 bases. This receptor was taken from an adult with rheumatoid arthritis. CDR3 loop: CASSLLVSSGSNEQFF. Here the CDR3 DNA reads TGTGCCAGCAGCTTATTAGTGTCTAGCGGGAGCAATGAGCAGTTCTTC.